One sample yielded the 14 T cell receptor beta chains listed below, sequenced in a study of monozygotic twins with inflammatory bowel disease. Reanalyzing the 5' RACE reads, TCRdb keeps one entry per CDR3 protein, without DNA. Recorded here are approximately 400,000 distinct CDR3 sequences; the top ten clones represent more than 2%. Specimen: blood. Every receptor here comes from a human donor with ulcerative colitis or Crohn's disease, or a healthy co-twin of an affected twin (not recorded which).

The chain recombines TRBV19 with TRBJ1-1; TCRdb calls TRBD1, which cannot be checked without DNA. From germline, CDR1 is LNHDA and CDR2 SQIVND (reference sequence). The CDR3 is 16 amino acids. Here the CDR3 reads CASSLWGARAFTEAFF.

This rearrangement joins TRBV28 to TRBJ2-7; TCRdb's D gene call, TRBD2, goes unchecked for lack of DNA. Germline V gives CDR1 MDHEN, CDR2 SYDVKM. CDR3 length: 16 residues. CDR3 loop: CASRSPGLAGIYEQYF. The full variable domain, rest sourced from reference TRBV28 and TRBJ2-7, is DVKVTQSSRYLVKRTGEKVFLECVQDMDHENMFWYRQDPGLGLRLIYFSYDVKMKEKGDIPEGYSVSREKKERFSLILESASTNQTSMYLCASRSPGLAGIYEQYFGPGTRLTVT.

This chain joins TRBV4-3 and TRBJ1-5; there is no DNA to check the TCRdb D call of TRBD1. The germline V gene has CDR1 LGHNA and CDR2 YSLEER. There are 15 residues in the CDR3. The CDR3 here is CASSQVARGGQPQHF.

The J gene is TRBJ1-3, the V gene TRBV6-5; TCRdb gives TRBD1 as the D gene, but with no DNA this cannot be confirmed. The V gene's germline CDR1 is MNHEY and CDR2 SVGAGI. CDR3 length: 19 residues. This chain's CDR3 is CASSYSIRGLSASGNTIYF.

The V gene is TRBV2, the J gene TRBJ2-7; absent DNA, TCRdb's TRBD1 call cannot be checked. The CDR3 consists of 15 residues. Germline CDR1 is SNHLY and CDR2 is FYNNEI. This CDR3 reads CASREQGSSSYEQYF.

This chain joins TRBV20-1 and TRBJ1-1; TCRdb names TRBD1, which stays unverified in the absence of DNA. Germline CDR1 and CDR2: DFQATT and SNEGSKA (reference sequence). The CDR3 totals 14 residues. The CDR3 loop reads CSAFKGISNTEAFF.

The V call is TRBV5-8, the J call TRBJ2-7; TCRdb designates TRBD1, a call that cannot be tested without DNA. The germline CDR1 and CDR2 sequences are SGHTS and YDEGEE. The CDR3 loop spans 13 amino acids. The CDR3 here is CASRRTGIYEQYF.

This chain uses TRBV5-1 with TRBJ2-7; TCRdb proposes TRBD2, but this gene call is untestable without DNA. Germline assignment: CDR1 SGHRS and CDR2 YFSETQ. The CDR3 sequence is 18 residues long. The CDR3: CASSLTQQTSSPPYEQYF. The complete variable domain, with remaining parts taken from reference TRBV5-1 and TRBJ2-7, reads KAGVTQTPRYLIKTRGQQVTLSCSPISGHRSVSWYQQTPGQGLQFLFEYFSETQRNKGNFPGRFSGRQFSNSRSEMNVSTLELGDSALYLCASSLTQQTSSPPYEQYFGPGTRLTVT.

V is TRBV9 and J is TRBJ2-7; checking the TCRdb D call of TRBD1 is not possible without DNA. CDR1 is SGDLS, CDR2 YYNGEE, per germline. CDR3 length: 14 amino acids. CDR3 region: CASSVAAGGYEQYF.

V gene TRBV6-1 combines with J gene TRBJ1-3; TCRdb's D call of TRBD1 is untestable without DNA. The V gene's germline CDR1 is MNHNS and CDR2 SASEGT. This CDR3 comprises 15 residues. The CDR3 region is CASSAGSRSGNTIYF.

The CDR3 protein is CAWGPPGNTIYF. This rearrangement joins TRBV30 to TRBJ1-3; TCRdb reports TRBD1, a call that lacks DNA to check it against. This CDR3 region has 12 residues. The germline V gene encodes CDR1 GTSNPN and CDR2 SVGIG (reference sequence).

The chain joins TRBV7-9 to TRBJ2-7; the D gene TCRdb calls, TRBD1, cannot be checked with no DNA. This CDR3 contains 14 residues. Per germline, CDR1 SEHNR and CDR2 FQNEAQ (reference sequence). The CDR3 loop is CASSLEVRGYEQYF.

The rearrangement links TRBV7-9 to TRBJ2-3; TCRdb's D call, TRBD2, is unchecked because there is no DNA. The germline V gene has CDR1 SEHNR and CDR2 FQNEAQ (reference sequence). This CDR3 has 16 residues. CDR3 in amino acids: CASSFPLAGEADTQYF. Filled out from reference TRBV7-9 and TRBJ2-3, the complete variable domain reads DTGVSQNPRHKITKRGQNVTFRCDPISEHNRLYWYRQTLGQGPEFLTYFQNEAQLEKSRLLSDRFSAERPKGSFSTLEIQRTEQGDSAMYLCASSFPLAGEADTQYFGPGTRLTVL.

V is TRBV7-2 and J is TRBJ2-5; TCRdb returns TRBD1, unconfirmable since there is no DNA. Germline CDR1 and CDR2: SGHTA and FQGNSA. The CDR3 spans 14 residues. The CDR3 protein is CASSRLTGKTVLYF.